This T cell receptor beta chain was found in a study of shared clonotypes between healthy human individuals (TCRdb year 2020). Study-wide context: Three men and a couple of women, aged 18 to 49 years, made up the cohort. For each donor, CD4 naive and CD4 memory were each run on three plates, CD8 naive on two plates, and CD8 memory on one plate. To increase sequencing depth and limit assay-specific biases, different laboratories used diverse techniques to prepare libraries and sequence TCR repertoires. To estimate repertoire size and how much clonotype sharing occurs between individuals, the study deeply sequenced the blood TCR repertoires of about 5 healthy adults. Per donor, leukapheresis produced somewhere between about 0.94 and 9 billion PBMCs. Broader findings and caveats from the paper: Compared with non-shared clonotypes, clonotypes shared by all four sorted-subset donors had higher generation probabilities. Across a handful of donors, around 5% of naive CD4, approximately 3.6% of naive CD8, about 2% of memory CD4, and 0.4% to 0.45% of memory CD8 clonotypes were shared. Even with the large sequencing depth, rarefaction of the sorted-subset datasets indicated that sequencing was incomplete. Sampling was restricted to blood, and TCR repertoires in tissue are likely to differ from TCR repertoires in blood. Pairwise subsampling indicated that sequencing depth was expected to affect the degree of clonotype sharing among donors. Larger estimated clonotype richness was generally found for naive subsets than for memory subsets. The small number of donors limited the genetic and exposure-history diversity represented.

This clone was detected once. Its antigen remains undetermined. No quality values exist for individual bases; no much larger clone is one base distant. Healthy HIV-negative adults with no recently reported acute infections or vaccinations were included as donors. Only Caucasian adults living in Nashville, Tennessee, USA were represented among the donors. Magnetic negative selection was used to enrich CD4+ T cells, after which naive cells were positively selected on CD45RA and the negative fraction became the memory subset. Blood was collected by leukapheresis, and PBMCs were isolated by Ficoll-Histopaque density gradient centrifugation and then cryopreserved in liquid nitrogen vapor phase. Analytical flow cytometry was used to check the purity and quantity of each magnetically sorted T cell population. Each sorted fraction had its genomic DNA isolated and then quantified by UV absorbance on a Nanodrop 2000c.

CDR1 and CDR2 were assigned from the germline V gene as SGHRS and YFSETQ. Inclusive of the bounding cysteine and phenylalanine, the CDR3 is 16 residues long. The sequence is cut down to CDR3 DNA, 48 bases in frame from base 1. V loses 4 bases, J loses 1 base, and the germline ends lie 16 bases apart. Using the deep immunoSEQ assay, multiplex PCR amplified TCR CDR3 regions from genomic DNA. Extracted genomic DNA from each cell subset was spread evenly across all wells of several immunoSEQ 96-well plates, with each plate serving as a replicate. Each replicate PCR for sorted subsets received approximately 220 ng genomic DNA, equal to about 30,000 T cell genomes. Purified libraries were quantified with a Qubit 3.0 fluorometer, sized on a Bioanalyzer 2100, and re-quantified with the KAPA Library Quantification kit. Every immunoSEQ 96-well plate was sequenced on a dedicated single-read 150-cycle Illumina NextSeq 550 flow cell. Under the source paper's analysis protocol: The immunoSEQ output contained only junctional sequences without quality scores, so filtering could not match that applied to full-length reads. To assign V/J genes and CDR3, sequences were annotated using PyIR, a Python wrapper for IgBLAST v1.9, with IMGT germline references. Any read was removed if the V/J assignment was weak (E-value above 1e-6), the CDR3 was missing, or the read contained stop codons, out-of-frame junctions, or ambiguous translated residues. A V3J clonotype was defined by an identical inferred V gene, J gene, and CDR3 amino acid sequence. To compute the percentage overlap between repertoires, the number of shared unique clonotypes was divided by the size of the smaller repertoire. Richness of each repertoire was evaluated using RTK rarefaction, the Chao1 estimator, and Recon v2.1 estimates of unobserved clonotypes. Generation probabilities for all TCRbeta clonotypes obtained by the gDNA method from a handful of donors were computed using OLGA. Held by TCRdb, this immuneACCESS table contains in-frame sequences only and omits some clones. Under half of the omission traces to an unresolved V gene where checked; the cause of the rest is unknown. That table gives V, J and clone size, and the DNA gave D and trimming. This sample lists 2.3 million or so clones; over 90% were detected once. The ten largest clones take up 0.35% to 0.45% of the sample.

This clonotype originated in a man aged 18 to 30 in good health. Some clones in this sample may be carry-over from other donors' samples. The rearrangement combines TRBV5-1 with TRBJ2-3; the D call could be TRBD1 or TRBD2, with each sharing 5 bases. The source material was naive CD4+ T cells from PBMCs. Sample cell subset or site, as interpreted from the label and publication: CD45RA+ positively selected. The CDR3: CASSPQGQGGTDTQYF. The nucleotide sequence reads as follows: TGCGCCAGCAGCCCCCAGGGCCAGGGAGGCACAGATACGCAGTATTTT.